The clone carrying this TCR beta chain was observed at least ten times. The sample belongs to a study of T cells in Graves' hyperthyroidism and ophthalmopathy. The V gene's germline CDR1 is MDHEN and CDR2 SYDVKM. There are 16 residues in the CDR3. The trim removed 5 bases at V and 8 bases at J, leaving 14 bases unmatched. Patients with ophthalmopathy all had a Clinical Activity Score of at least 3, a NOSPECS grade of at least 4 and duration under 3 months. Uncontrolled infection, other autoimmune disease, pregnancy or lactation barred patients from enrollment. Each diagnosis was grounded in clinical symptoms, serum thyroxine and TRAb, thyroid ultrasound, and orbital computed tomography. Researchers amplified the TCR beta CDR3 regions from RNA transcripts. TCR CDR3 regions were first amplified by RT-PCR with HTBI primers. From the multiplex PCR reads, TCRdb called clonotypes with MiXCR, one entry per CDR3 protein. There are hundreds of thousands of distinct CDR3 sequences in the sample; 14% to 15% occur only once, and approximately 13% lies in the top ten.

The source material was blood. The chain carries TRBV28 and TRBJ2-1, with TRBD2 identical over 8 bases. The source of this sequence is a man aged 18 to 35 with Graves' ophthalmopathy. CDR3 DNA sequence: TGTGCCAGCAGTGGATTAGCCGGGGGGGGGTTCGATGAGCAGTTCTTC. This codes for CASSGLAGGGFDEQFF.